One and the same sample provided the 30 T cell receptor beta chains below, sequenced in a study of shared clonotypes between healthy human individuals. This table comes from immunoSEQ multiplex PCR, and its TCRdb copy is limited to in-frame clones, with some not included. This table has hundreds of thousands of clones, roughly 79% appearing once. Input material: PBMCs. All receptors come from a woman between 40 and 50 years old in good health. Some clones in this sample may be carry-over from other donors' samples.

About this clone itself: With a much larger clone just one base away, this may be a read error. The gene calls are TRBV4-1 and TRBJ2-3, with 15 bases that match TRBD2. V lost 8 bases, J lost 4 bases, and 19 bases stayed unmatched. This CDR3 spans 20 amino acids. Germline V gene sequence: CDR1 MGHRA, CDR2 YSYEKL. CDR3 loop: CASGRPIGLAGGPGSDTQYF. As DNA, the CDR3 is TGCGCCAGCGGCCGGCCCATCGGACTAGCGGGAGGGCCAGGCTCAGATACGCAGTATTTT.

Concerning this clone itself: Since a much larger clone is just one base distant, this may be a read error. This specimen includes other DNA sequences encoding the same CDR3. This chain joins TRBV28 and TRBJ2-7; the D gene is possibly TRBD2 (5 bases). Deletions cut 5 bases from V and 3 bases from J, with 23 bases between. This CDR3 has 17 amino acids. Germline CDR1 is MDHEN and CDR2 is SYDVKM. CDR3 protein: CASSLPHGLAGVYEQYF. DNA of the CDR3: TGTGCCAGCAGTCTTCCCCACGGACTGGCGGGTGTCTACGAGCAGTACTTC.

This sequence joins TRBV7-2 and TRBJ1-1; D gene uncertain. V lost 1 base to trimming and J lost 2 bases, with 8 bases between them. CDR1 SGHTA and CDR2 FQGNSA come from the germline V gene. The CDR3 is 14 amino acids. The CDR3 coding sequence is TGTGCCAGCAGCTTAGTGGGGATTAACACTGAAGCTTTCTTT. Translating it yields CASSLVGINTEAFF.

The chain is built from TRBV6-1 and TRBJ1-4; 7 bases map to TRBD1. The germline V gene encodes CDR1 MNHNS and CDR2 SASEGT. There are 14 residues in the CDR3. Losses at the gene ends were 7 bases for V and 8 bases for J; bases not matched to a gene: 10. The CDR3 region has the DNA TGTGCCAGCAAACGTACAGGGGATATCGAAAAACTGTTTTTT. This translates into CASKRTGDIEKLFF.

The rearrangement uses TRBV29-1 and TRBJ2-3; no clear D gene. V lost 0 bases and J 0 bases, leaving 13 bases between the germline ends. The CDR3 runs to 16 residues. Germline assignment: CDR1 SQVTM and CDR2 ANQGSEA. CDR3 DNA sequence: TGCAGCGTTGAAGACGCAGGCTCCCCTAGCACAGATACGCAGTATTTT. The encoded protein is CSVEDAGSPSTDTQYF.

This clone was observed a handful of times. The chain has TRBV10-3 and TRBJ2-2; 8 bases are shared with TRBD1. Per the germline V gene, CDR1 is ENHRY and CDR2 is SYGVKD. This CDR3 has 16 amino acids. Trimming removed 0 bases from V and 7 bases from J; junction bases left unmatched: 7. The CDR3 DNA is TGTGCCATCAGTGAGTCGGCTGCAGGGGGCGACGGGGAGCTGTTTTTT. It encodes CAISESAAGGDGELFF.

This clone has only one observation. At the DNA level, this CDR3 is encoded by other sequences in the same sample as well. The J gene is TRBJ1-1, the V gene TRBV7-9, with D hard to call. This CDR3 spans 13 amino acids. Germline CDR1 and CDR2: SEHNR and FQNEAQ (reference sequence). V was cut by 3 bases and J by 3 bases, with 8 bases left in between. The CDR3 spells CASSLIGDTEAFF. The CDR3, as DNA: TGTGCCAGCAGCTTGATTGGGGACACTGAAGCTTTCTTT.

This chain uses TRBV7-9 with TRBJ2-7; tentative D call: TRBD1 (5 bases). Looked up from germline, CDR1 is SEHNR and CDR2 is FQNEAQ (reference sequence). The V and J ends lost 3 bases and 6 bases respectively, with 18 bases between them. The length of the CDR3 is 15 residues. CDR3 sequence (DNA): TGTGCCAGCAGCTTGGACACCTTCCGAGGTCGCGAGCAGTACTTC. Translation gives CASSLDTFRGREQYF.

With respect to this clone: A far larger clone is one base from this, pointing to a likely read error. CDR3 residues: CSVEGHNYGYTF. In DNA, the CDR3 is TGCAGCGTTGAAGGCCATAACTATGGCTACACCTTC. The chain links TRBV29-1 to TRBJ1-2; D unresolved. Deletions cut 1 base from V and 1 base from J, with 4 bases between. CDR1 and CDR2 from the germline V gene are SQVTM and ANQGSEA. The CDR3 is 12 residues long. Using reference TRBV29-1 and TRBJ1-2 for the parts outside the CDR3, the full variable domain is SAVISQKPSRDICQRGTSLTIQCQVDSQVTMMFWYRQQPGQSLTLIATANQGSEATYESGFVIDKFPISRPNLTFSTLTVSNMSPEDSSIYLCSVEGHNYGYTFGSGTRLTVV.

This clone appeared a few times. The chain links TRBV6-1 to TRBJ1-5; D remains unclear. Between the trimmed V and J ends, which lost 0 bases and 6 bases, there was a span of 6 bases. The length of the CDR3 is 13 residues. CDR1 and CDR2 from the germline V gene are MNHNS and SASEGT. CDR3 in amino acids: CASSEAVGQPQHF. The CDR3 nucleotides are TGTGCCAGCAGTGAAGCCGTTGGTCAGCCCCAGCATTTT.

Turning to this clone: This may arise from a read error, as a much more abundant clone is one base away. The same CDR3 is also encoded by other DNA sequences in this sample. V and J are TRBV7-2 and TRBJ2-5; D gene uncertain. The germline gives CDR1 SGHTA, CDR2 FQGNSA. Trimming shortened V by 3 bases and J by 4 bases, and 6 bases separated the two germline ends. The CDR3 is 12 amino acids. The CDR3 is CASSLGRETQYF. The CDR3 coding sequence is TGTGCCAGCAGCTTGGGCAGAGAGACCCAGTACTTC.

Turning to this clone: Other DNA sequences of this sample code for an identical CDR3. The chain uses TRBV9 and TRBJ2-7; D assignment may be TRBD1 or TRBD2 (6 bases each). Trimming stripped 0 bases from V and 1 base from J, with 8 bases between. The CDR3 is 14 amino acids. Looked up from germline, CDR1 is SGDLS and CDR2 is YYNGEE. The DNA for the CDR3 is TGTGCCAGCAGCGTAGCGGGGGCTTCCTACGAGCAGTACTTC. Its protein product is CASSVAGASYEQYF.

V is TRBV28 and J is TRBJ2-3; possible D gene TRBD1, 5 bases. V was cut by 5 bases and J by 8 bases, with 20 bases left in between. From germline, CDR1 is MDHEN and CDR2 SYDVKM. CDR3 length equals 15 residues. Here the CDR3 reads CASSQTGHEVPTQYF. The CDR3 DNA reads TGTGCCAGCAGTCAAACAGGTCACGAGGTCCCTACGCAGTATTTT.

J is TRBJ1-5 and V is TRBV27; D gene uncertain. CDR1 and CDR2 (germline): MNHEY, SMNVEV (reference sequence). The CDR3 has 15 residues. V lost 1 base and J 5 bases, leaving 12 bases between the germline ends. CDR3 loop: CASSLLASADQPQHF. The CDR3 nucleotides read TGTGCCAGCAGTTTATTGGCCTCGGCGGATCAGCCCCAGCATTTT.

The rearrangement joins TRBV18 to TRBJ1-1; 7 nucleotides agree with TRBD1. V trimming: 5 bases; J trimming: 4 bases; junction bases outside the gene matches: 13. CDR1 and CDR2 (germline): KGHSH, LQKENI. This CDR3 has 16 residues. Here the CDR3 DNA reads TGTGCCAGCTCAAGTGTTCGCAGGGGGAGCGGCACTGAAGCTTTCTTT. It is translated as CASSSVRRGSGTEAFF.

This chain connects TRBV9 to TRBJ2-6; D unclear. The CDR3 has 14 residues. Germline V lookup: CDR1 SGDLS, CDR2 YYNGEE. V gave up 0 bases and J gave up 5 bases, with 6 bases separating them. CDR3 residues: CASSVEVRANVLTF. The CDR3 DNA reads TGTGCCAGCAGCGTAGAGGTGCGGGCCAACGTCCTGACTTTC.

Written as DNA, the CDR3 is TGTGCCAGCAGTCTGGACAGGAGAAATTATGGCTACACCTTC. It is translated as CASSLDRRNYGYTF. This chain links TRBV2 with TRBJ1-2; 7 bases fit TRBD1. This CDR3 comprises 14 residues. V lost 5 bases, J lost 5 bases, and 8 bases stayed unmatched. Germline V CDR1 and CDR2: SNHLY, FYNNEI.

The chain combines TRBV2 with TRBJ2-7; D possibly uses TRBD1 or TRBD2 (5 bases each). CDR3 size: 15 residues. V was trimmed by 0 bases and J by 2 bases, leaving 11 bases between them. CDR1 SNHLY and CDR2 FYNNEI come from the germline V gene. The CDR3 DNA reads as TGTGCCAGCAGTGAAGCAAGGGGACCTACCTACGAGCAGTACTTC. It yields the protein CASSEARGPTYEQYF. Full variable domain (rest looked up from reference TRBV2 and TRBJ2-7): EPEVTQTPSHQVTQMGQEVILRCVPISNHLYFYWYRQILGQKVEFLVSFYNNEISEKSEIFDDQFSVERPDGSNFTLKIRSTKLEDSAMYFCASSEARGPTYEQYFGPGTRLTVT.

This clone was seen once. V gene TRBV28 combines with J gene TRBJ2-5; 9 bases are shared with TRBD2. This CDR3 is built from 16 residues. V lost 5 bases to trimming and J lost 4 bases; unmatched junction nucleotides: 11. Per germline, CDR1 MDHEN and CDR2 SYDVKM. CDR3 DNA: TGTGCCAGCAGTCCGGTCCTAGCGGGATACGTAGAGACCCAGTACTTC. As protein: CASSPVLAGYVETQYF. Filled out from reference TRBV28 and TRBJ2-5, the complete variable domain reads DVKVTQSSRYLVKRTGEKVFLECVQDMDHENMFWYRQDPGLGLRLIYFSYDVKMKEKGDIPEGYSVSREKKERFSLILESASTNQTSMYLCASSPVLAGYVETQYFGPGTRLLVL.

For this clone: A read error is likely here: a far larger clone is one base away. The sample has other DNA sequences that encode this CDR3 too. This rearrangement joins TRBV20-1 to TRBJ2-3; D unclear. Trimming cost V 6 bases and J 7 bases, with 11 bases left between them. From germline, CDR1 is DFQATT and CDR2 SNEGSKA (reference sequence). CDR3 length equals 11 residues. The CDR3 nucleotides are TGCAGTGCCCTCAGCTCCTATACGCAGTATTTT. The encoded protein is CSALSSYTQYF.

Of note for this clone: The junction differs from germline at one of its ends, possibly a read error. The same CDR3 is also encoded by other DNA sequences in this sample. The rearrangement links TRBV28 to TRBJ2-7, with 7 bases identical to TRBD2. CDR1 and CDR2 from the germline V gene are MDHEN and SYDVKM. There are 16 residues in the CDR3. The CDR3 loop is CASPGLREGGTYEQYF. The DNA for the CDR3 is TGTGCCAGCCCGGGACTAAGGGAGGGAGGGACCTACGAACAGTACTTC.

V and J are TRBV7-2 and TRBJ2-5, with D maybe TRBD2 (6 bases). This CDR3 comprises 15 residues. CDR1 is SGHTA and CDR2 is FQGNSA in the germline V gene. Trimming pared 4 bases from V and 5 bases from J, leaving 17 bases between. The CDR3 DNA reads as TGTGCCAGCAGCTCGCCGACTAGAGGCGGGGAGACCCAGTACTTC. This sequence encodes CASSSPTRGGETQYF.

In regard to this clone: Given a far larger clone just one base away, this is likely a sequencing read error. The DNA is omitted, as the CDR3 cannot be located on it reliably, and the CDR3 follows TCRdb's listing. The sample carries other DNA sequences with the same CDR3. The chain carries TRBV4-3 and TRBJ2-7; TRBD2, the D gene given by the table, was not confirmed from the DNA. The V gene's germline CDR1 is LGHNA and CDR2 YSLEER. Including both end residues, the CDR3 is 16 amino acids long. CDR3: CASSQGVGSGSYEQYF.

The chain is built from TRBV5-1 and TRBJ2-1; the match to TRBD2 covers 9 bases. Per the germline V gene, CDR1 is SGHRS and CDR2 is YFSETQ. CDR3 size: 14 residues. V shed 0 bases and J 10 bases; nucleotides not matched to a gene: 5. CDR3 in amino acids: CASSLVAGDREQFF. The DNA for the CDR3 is TGCGCCAGCAGCTTGGTAGCGGGAGACAGGGAGCAGTTCTTC.

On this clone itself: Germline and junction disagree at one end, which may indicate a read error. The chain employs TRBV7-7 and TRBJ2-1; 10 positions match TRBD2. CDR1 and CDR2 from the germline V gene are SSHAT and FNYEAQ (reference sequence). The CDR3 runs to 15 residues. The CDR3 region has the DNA TGTGCTAGCAGCTTAGGGACTAGCGCATACAATGAGCAGTTCTTC. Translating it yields CASSLGTSAYNEQFF.

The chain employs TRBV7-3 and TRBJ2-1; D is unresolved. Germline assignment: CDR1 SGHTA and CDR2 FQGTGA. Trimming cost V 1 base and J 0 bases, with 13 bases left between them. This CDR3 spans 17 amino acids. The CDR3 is CASSLSSSPRSYNEQFF. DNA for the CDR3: TGTGCCAGCAGCTTAAGTAGTTCCCCTCGCTCCTACAATGAGCAGTTCTTC.

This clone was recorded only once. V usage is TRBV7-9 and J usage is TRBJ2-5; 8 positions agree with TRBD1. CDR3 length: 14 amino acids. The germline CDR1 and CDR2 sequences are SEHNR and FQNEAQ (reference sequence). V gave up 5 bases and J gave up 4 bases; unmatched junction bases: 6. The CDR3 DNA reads TGTGCCAGCAGCAGGAATGGACAGGGAGAGACCCAGTACTTC. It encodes CASSRNGQGETQYF.

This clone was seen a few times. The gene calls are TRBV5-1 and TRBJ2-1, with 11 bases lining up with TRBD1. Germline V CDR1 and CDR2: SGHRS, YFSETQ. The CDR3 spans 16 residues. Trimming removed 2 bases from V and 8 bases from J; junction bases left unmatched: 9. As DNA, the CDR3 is TGCGCCAGCAGCTTTAACGGACAGGGGGCTGTCGATGAGCAGTTCTTC. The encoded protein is CASSFNGQGAVDEQFF.

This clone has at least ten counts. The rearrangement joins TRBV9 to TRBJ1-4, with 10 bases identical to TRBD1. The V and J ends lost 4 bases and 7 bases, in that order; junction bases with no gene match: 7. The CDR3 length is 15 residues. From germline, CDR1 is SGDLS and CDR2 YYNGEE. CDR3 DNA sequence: TGTGCCAGCAGCCCGGGGACAGGGGAGGTTGAAAAACTGTTTTTT. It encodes CASSPGTGEVEKLFF.

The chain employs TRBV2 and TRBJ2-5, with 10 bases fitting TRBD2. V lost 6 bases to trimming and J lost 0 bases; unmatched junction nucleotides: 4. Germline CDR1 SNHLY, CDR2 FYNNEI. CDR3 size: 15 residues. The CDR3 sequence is CASRVGTSDQETQYF. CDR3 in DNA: TGTGCCAGCAGGGTCGGGACTAGCGACCAAGAGACCCAGTACTTC.